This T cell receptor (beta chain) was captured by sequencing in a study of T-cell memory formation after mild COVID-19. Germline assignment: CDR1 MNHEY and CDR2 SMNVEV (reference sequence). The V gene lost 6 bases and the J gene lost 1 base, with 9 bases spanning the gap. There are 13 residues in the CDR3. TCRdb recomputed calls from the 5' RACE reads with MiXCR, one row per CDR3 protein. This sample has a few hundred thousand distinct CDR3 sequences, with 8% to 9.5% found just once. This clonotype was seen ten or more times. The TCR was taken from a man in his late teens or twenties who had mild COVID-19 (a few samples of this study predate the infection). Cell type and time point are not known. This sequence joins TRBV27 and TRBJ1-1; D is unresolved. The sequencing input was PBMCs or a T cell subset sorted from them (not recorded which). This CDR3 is CASSINQNTEAFF. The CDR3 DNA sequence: TGTGCCAGCAGCATAAACCAGAACACTGAAGCTTTCTTT.